Listed below are T cell receptor beta chains from one sample, sequenced in a study of blood T cell repertoires in COVID-19. The data were produced by immunoSEQ multiplex PCR, yet TCRdb's version contains in-frame clones alone and is incomplete. The sample holds approximately 190,000 clones, about 80% seen once. What was sequenced was peripheral blood. These receptors all come from a man aged 25-45 years with active or convalescent COVID-19. Both conserved end residues are part of each CDR3. The D gene is left open where the match is weak. The listing skips clone size in some rows; elsewhere it reads once, few, many or a size class.

j_call: TRBJ1-1; d_call: TRBD1; clone_size: .; v_call: TRBV7-6; cdr3_aa: CASSAGQGRTEAFF; cdr3_nt: TGTGCCAGCAGCGCGGGACAGGGTCGAACTGAAGCTTTCTTT
j_call: TRBJ2-3; d_call: .; clone_size: .; v_call: TRBV29-1; cdr3_aa: CSVAGGGVVDTQYF; cdr3_nt: TGCAGCGTTGCCGGAGGGGGGGTCGTGGATACGCAGTATTTT
j_call: TRBJ1-6; d_call: TRBD1; clone_size: .; v_call: TRBV6-5; cdr3_aa: CASRGTGGNSPLHF; cdr3_nt: TGTGCCAGCAGGGGGACAGGGGGAAATTCACCCCTCCACTTT
j_call: TRBJ2-3; d_call: TRBD2; clone_size: .; v_call: TRBV7-2; cdr3_aa: CASSLLARLAGGGTDTQYF; cdr3_nt: TGTGCCAGCAGCCTTTTAGCTCGACTAGCGGGAGGTGGTACAGATACGCAGTATTTT
j_call: TRBJ1-5; d_call: .; clone_size: few; v_call: TRBV6-2/TRBV6-3; cdr3_aa: CASSWDTPGPQHF; cdr3_nt: TGTGCCAGCAGTTGGGACACCCCGGGGCCCCAGCATTTT
j_call: TRBJ1-2; d_call: TRBD1; clone_size: .; v_call: TRBV7-2; cdr3_aa: CASSPGQANYGYTF; cdr3_nt: TGTGCCAGCAGCCCAGGACAGGCTAACTATGGCTACACCTTC
j_call: TRBJ2-7; d_call: .; clone_size: .; v_call: TRBV7-8; cdr3_aa: CASSLSSRTYEQYF; cdr3_nt: TGTGCCAGCAGCTTAAGTAGCAGAACCTACGAGCAGTACTTC
j_call: TRBJ1-5; d_call: .; clone_size: .; v_call: TRBV19; cdr3_aa: CACREVGNQPQHF; cdr3_nt: TGTGCCTGCAGGGAGGTTGGCAATCAGCCCCAGCATTTT
j_call: TRBJ1-1; d_call: TRBD1; clone_size: .; v_call: TRBV10-2; cdr3_aa: CASSDAEDRAFISEAFF; cdr3_nt: TGCGCCAGCAGTGATGCAGAGGACAGGGCGTTTATCTCTGAAGCTTTCTTT
j_call: TRBJ2-7; d_call: TRBD2; clone_size: .; v_call: TRBV7-2; cdr3_aa: CASSFSTSTSAVYEQYF; cdr3_nt: TGTGCCAGCAGCTTTTCGACCTCAACTAGCGCGGTCTACGAGCAGTACTTC
j_call: TRBJ1-3; d_call: .; clone_size: .; v_call: TRBV6-6; cdr3_aa: CASSFDRSSGNTIYF; cdr3_nt: TGTGCCAGCAGTTTCGACAGGAGCTCTGGAAACACCATATATTTT
j_call: TRBJ2-2; d_call: TRBD1; clone_size: .; v_call: TRBV9; cdr3_aa: CASSVGTGGPRGELFF; cdr3_nt: TGTGCCAGCAGCGTAGGGACAGGGGGGCCCCGTGGGGAGCTGTTTTTT
j_call: TRBJ2-5; d_call: .; clone_size: .; v_call: TRBV11-1; cdr3_aa: CASSLAGLEETQYF; cdr3_nt: TGTGCCAGCAGCTTAGCCGGACTCGAAGAGACCCAGTACTTC
j_call: TRBJ1-5; d_call: .; clone_size: few; v_call: TRBV28; cdr3_aa: CATYKDRYQPQHF; cdr3_nt: TGTGCCACTTATAAAGACAGATATCAGCCCCAGCATTTT
j_call: TRBJ2-5; d_call: TRBD2; clone_size: .; v_call: TRBV11-3; cdr3_aa: CASSNRGGEMETQYF; cdr3_nt: TGTGCCAGCTCGAATCGGGGAGGGGAGATGGAGACCCAGTACTTC
j_call: TRBJ2-1; d_call: TRBD2; clone_size: .; v_call: TRBV10-3; cdr3_aa: CAISSLSEPGTITNEQFF; cdr3_nt: TGTGCCATCAGCTCCTTGTCCGAACCCGGGACTATCACCAATGAGCAGTTCTTC
j_call: TRBJ1-4; d_call: .; clone_size: .; v_call: TRBV2; cdr3_aa: CANQLEAEKLFF; cdr3_nt: TGTGCCAACCAATTGGAAGCGGAAAAACTGTTTTTT
j_call: TRBJ1-5; d_call: TRBD1; clone_size: .; v_call: TRBV27; cdr3_aa: CASQGQLNQPQHF; cdr3_nt: TGTGCCAGCCAGGGACAGCTCAATCAGCCCCAGCATTTT
j_call: TRBJ2-5; d_call: TRBD1; clone_size: .; v_call: TRBV3-1/TRBV3-2; cdr3_aa: CASSPRGQGQETQYF; cdr3_nt: TGTGCCAGCAGCCCCAGAGGACAGGGGCAAGAGACCCAGTACTTC
j_call: TRBJ1-2; d_call: .; clone_size: .; v_call: TRBV5-1; cdr3_aa: CASSLLDSNYGYTF; cdr3_nt: TGCGCCAGCAGCCTCCTGGACAGTAACTATGGCTACACCTTC